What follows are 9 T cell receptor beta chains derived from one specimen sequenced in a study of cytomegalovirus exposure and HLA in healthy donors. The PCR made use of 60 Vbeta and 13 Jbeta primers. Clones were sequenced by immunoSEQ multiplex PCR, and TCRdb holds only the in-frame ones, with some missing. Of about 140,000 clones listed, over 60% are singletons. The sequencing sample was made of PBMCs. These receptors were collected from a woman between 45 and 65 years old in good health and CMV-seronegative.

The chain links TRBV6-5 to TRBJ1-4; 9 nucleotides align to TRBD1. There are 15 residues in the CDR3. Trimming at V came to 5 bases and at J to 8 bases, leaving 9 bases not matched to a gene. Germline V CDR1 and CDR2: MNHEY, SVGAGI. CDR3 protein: CASSRTGARAEKLFF. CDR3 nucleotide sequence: TGTGCCAGCAGTCGGACAGGGGCCAGAGCCGAAAAACTGTTTTTT.

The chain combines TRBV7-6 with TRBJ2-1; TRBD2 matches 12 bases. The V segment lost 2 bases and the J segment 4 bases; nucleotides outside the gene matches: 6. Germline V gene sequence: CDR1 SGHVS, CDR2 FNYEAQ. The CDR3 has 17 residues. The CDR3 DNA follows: TGTGCCAGCAGCTTAAGGGCTAGCGGGGGGGCTTACAATGAGCAGTTCTTC. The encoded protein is CASSLRASGGAYNEQFF.

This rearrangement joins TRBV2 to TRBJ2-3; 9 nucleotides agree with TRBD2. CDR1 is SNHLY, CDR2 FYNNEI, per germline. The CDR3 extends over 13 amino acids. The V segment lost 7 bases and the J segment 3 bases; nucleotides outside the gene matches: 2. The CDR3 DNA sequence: TGTGCCAGCACCAGCGGGGGGACAGATACGCAGTATTTT. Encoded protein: CASTSGGTDTQYF.

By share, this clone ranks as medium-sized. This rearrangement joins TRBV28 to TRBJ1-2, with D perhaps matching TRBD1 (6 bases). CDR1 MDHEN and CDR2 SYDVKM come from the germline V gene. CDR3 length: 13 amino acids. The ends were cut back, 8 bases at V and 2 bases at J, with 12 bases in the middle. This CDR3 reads CASQGHPNYGYTF. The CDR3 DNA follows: TGTGCCAGCCAGGGACACCCAAACTATGGCTACACCTTC.

The CDR3 protein is CASSWGQGEYEQYF. The CDR3 DNA follows: TGCGCCAGCAGCTGGGGACAGGGCGAGTACGAGCAGTACTTC. The rearrangement links TRBV5-1 to TRBJ2-7, with 9 positions matching TRBD1. CDR1 is SGHRS, CDR2 YFSETQ, per germline. V shed 3 bases, J shed 4 bases, and the junction held 5 bases outside the gene matches. This CDR3 region has 14 residues.

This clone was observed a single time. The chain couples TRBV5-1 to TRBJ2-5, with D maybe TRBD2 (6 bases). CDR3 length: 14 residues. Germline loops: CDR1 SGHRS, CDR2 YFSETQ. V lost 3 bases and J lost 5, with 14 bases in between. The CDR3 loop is CASSWRRGAETQYF. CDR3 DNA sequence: TGCGCCAGCAGCTGGCGGCGGGGCGCGGAGACCCAGTACTTC. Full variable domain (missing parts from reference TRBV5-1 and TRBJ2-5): KAGVTQTPRYLIKTRGQQVTLSCSPISGHRSVSWYQQTPGQGLQFLFEYFSETQRNKGNFPGRFSGRQFSNSRSEMNVSTLELGDSALYLCASSWRRGAETQYFGPGTRLLVL.

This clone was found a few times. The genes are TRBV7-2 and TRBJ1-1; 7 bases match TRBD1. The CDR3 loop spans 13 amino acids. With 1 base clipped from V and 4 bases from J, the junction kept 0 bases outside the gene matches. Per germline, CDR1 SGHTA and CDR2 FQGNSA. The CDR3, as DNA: TGTGCCAGCAGCTTAGACAGGGGCACTGAAGCTTTCTTT. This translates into CASSLDRGTEAFF.

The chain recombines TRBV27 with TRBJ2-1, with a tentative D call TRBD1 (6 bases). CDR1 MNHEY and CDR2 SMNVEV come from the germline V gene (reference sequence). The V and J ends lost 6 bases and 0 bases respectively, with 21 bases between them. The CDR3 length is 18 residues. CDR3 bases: TGTGCCAGCAGAGGCCAATCCCCCGGGACACTCTCCTACAATGAGCAGTTCTTC. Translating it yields CASRGQSPGTLSYNEQFF.

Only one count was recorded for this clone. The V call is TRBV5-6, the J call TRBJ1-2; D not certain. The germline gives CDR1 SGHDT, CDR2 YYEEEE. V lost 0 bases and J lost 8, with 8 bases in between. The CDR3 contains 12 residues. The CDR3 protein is CASSLEARGYTF. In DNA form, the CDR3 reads TGTGCCAGCAGCTTGGAAGCGAGGGGCTACACCTTC.